The 24 T cell receptor beta chains given below trace back to one sample, sequenced in a study of cytomegalovirus exposure and HLA in healthy donors. PCR amplification relied on 60 Vbeta primers (plus 13 Jbeta primers). TCRdb's table, derived via immunoSEQ multiplex PCR, lists solely in-frame clones and lacks some. Of roughly 76,000 clones detected, about nine tenths appear once; the ten largest clones hold about 2.1%. The sequencing input was PBMCs. The receptors derive from a woman aged 25 to 39 in good health and CMV-seronegative.

The DNA for the CDR3 is TGTGCCAGCAGCTTAGAGGGGACTAGCGGCAATGAGCAGTTCTTC. This sequence encodes CASSLEGTSGNEQFF. J is TRBJ2-1 and V is TRBV11-2, with 11 bases fitting TRBD2. The CDR3 is made up of 15 amino acids. V gave up 0 bases and J gave up 6 bases; unmatched junction bases: 1. CDR1 is SGHAT and CDR2 is FQNNGV in the germline V gene.

The V and J genes are TRBV5-1 and TRBJ2-3; weak D call: TRBD1 (6 bases). The CDR3 loop spans 15 amino acids. The V end was cut by 1 base, the J end by 3 bases, with 12 bases between. Germline V gene lookup returns CDR1 SGHRS and CDR2 YFSETQ. CDR3 coding DNA: TGCGCCAGCAGCTTGTCCTTACAGGGTACAGATACGCAGTATTTT. Its translation is CASSLSLQGTDTQYF.

The CDR3 spells CASSVLNSNQPQHF. For the CDR3, the DNA is TGTGCCAGCAGTGTCTTAAATAGCAATCAGCCCCAGCATTTT. The chain carries TRBV6-1 and TRBJ1-5; D uncertain. Trimming removed 4 bases at V and 0 bases at J, with 7 bases between. Germline loops: CDR1 MNHNS, CDR2 SASEGT. CDR3 length: 14 residues.

This chain joins TRBV5-6 and TRBJ2-5, with unresolved D. The assigned J gene may be wrong: the sequence end matches TRBJ2-7 better. The germline gives CDR1 SGHDT, CDR2 YYEEEE. This CDR3 is 11 amino acids long. CDR3 in amino acids: CASSLSLEQYF. CDR3 DNA: TGTGCCAGCAGCTTGAGCCTCGAGCAGTACTTC.

This clone was observed a single time. CDR3 DNA: TGTGCCAGCAGCCCAACAGGGGAGACCCAGTACTTC. This sequence encodes CASSPTGETQYF. V and J are TRBV6-5 and TRBJ2-5; maybe TRBD1 (6 bases). Germline CDR1 reads MNHEY; CDR2 reads SVGAGI. This CDR3 has 12 amino acids. V lost 6 bases, J lost 5 bases, and 10 bases lay in between.

The genes are TRBV5-1 and TRBJ2-3, with D tentatively TRBD2 (6 bases). The V gene lost 2 bases and the J gene lost 5 bases, with 15 bases spanning the gap. The CDR3 totals 15 residues. CDR1 and CDR2 from the germline V gene are SGHRS and YFSETQ. The CDR3 reads CASSLSLTGGDTQYF. CDR3 nucleotides: TGCGCCAGCAGCTTAAGCCTAACCGGGGGAGATACGCAGTATTTT.

The chain uses TRBV5-1 and TRBJ2-7; 8 bases align to TRBD1. Losses at the gene ends were 4 bases for V and 4 bases for J; bases not matched to a gene: 4. This CDR3 has 13 amino acids. The germline gives CDR1 SGHRS, CDR2 YFSETQ. The CDR3 here is CASSGGQGYEQYF. The CDR3 DNA sequence: TGCGCCAGCAGCGGAGGACAGGGATACGAGCAGTACTTC.

The V and J genes are TRBV2 and TRBJ2-1; TRBD1 matches 11 bases. CDR3 length: 13 residues. CDR1 is SNHLY, CDR2 FYNNEI, per germline. J gave up 9 bases and V 10 bases, and 8 bases lay outside the gene matches. The CDR3 reads CANSGQGVGEQFF. Here the CDR3 DNA reads TGTGCCAACTCGGGACAGGGGGTGGGTGAGCAGTTCTTC.

V usage is TRBV30 and J usage is TRBJ1-1; D might be TRBD1 (6 bases). The CDR3 is made up of 13 amino acids. V was cut by 2 bases and J by 0 bases, with 7 bases left in between. The V gene's germline CDR1 is GTSNPN and CDR2 SVGIG (reference sequence). CDR3 bases: TGTGCCTGGAGTTCAGGGGTGAACACTGAAGCTTTCTTT. Translating gives CAWSSGVNTEAFF.

J is TRBJ2-7 and V is TRBV4-2; 10 bases are shared with TRBD2. Germline loops: CDR1 LGHNA, CDR2 YNFKEQ. V shed 4 bases, J shed 0 bases, and the junction held 6 bases outside the gene matches. The CDR3 runs 16 residues. This CDR3 is CASSRGLADSSYEQYF. In DNA, the CDR3 is TGTGCCAGCAGCCGAGGACTAGCGGATAGCTCCTACGAGCAGTACTTC.

The chain combines TRBV7-9 with TRBJ1-1, with D unresolved. The germline V and J ends were trimmed by 1 base and 3 bases, with 6 bases remaining between them. This CDR3 is built from 13 residues. Germline lookup yields CDR1 SEHNR and CDR2 FQNEAQ (reference sequence). For the CDR3, the DNA is TGTGCCAGCAGCTTAGATACAGACACTGAAGCTTTCTTT. Its translation: CASSLDTDTEAFF. Full variable domain (outside the CDR3, taken from reference TRBV7-9 and TRBJ1-1): DTGVSQNPRHKITKRGQNVTFRCDPISEHNRLYWYRQTLGQGPEFLTYFQNEAQLEKSRLLSDRFSAERPKGSFSTLEIQRTEQGDSAMYLCASSLDTDTEAFFGQGTRLTVV.

V gene TRBV19 combines with J gene TRBJ1-6; D is undetermined. Germline assignment: CDR1 LNHDA and CDR2 SQIVND (reference sequence). The V end lost 9 bases, the J end lost 9 bases, and 15 bases lay between the germline ends. This CDR3 has 13 amino acids. The CDR3 DNA reads as TGTGCCAGCCGGAGCCCAAACCCTTCACCCCTCCACTTT. Translation gives CASRSPNPSPLHF. The whole variable domain, filled in from reference TRBV19 and TRBJ1-6, reads DGGITQSPKYLFRKEGQNVTLSCEQNLNHDAMYWYRQDPGQGLRLIYYSQIVNDFQKGDIAEGYSVSREKKESFPLTVTSAQKNPTAFYLCASRSPNPSPLHFGNGTRLTVT.

The rearrangement links TRBV7-9 to TRBJ1-2; tentative D call: TRBD1 (6 bases). The CDR3 length is 17 residues. The V end was cut by 2 bases, the J end by 4 bases, with 20 bases between. CDR1 and CDR2 (germline): SEHNR, FQNEAQ (reference sequence). This chain's CDR3 is CASSLTQGTRGIYGYTF. The CDR3, as DNA: TGTGCCAGCAGCTTAACACAAGGGACAAGGGGGATCTATGGCTACACCTTC.

The chain combines TRBV11-1 with TRBJ2-1; 9 bases align to TRBD1. After removal of 3 bases from V and 3 bases from J, the junction contained 6 bases not matched to a gene. CDR1 and CDR2 from the germline V gene are SGHAT and FQDESV (reference sequence). The CDR3 length is 16 residues. This chain's CDR3 is CASSLNVGQGYNEQFF. The CDR3, as DNA: TGTGCCAGCAGCTTGAATGTGGGACAGGGCTACAATGAGCAGTTCTTC.

The V call is TRBV4-1, the J call TRBJ2-5; 8 bases align to TRBD2. The CDR3 has 16 amino acids. V lost 1 base to trimming and J lost 1 base; unmatched junction nucleotides: 5. The V gene's germline CDR1 is MGHRA and CDR2 YSYEKL. This CDR3 reads CASSQGERGSQETQYF. The CDR3 coding sequence is TGCGCCAGCAGCCAAGGGGAGCGGGGGAGCCAAGAGACCCAGTACTTC.

This chain uses TRBV4-2 with TRBJ2-3, with 7 bases that match TRBD1. This CDR3 has 16 amino acids. Germline V gene sequence: CDR1 LGHNA, CDR2 YNFKEQ. V trimming: 5 bases; J trimming: 2 bases; junction bases outside the gene matches: 10. The CDR3 here is CASSFSTGTDTDTQYF. Written as DNA, the CDR3 is TGTGCCAGCAGCTTTTCGACCGGGACAGACACAGATACGCAGTATTTT.

The chain joins TRBV7-6 to TRBJ2-1, with 10 nucleotides matching TRBD1. Per the germline V gene, CDR1 is SGHVS and CDR2 is FNYEAQ. The length of the CDR3 is 16 residues. V dropped 1 base and J dropped 6; count of bases not matched to a gene: 6. This CDR3 is CASSLEGDRGLNEQFF. The CDR3 nucleotides read TGTGCCAGCAGCTTAGAGGGGGACAGGGGCCTCAATGAGCAGTTCTTC.

This clone was recorded a few times. The CDR3 DNA is TGTGCCAGCAAAAAACAGGGAGAAGGTACTGAAGCTTTCTTT. This encodes CASKKQGEGTEAFF. This chain links TRBV6-1 with TRBJ1-1; tentative D call: TRBD1 (6 bases). Germline CDR1 MNHNS, CDR2 SASEGT. The length of the CDR3 is 14 residues. V was trimmed by 7 bases and J by 5 bases, leaving 17 bases between them.

The chain carries TRBV30 and TRBJ1-2, with D possibly being TRBD1 (6 bases). The V gene lost 2 bases and the J gene lost 3 bases, with 28 bases spanning the gap. Germline V lookup: CDR1 GTSNPN, CDR2 SVGIG (reference sequence). The CDR3 is 19 amino acids. CDR3 nucleotides: TGTGCCTGGAGTCAAGCGGGAGGACTCCGGGTGAGGGGGGACTATGGCTACACCTTC. Protein product: CAWSQAGGLRVRGDYGYTF.

The V and J genes are TRBV13 and TRBJ2-1, with D maybe TRBD2 (6 bases). CDR3 length: 16 amino acids. V was cut by 3 bases and J by 4 bases, with 16 bases left in between. The germline gives CDR1 PRHDT, CDR2 FYEKMQ (reference sequence). CDR3 loop: CASSLSVGRSYNEQFF. CDR3 bases: TGTGCCAGCAGCTTGTCGGTAGGGAGGTCGTACAATGAGCAGTTCTTC.

The chain is built from TRBV28 and TRBJ2-7; 10 bases map to TRBD2. The CDR3 is 15 amino acids. V was pared by 6 bases and J by 0 bases, with 5 bases of the junction left unmatched. Germline lookup yields CDR1 MDHEN and CDR2 SYDVKM. CDR3 region: CASSGLAASSYEQYF. The CDR3 nucleotides read TGTGCCAGCAGCGGACTAGCGGCTAGCTCCTACGAGCAGTACTTC.

This chain uses TRBV9 with TRBJ1-3; a possible D gene is TRBD1 (6 bases). The CDR3 consists of 14 residues. Trimming shortened V by 4 bases and J by 5 bases, and 13 bases separated the two germline ends. The germline V gene encodes CDR1 SGDLS and CDR2 YYNGEE. This chain's CDR3 is CASSLGGKRNTIYF. The CDR3 DNA reads TGTGCCAGCAGCCTTGGGGGCAAAAGAAACACCATATATTTT.

The CDR3 DNA follows: TGTGCCAGCAGCTTAAATGAGCGGGGGGAGCAGTTCTTC. Protein product: CASSLNERGEQFF. This chain uses TRBV7-3 with TRBJ2-1, with 8 bases lining up with TRBD2. This CDR3 has 13 amino acids. Germline assignment: CDR1 SGHTA and CDR2 FQGTGA. Trimming took 1 base from V and 10 from J; bases not matched to a gene: 3.

This clone was seen once. The chain employs TRBV29-1 and TRBJ2-1; 7 nucleotides match TRBD2. The CDR3 totals 11 residues. CDR1 is SQVTM, CDR2 ANQGSEA, per germline. The V gene end was trimmed by 4 bases and the J gene end by 7 bases; junction bases not matched to a gene: 1. The CDR3: CSVAAGNEQFF. Here the CDR3 DNA reads TGCAGCGTTGCAGCGGGGAATGAGCAGTTCTTC.